This TCR beta chain was profiled in a study of blood T cell repertoires in COVID-19. Looking at the study overall: PBMCs, B-cell-depleted T cells, or T cells provided the cDNA or gDNA that made up the material.

The authors' processing: For nucleated cells, counts were estimated from reference gene primer amplification. The data were produced by immunoSEQ multiplex PCR, yet TCRdb's version contains in-frame clones alone and is incomplete. V, J and clone size derive from that table, while D and trimming were established from the DNA sequence. Of 50,000 to 65,000 clones in the sample, 85% to 95% were seen once. A single count supports this clone. Per the germline V gene, CDR1 is MNHEY and CDR2 is SVGEGT. V lost 5 bases to trimming and J lost 2 bases, with 13 bases between them. The CDR3 length is 15 residues. Sequencing input: peripheral blood. This sequence joins TRBV6-2 or TRBV6-3 and TRBJ1-5, with a tentative D call TRBD1 (5 bases). The sequence came from a man aged 50 to 59 with active COVID-19. The CDR3 nucleotides read TGTGCCAGCAGTAAACGACAGATGGGCAATCAGCCCCAGCATTTT. It translates to CASSKRQMGNQPQHF.